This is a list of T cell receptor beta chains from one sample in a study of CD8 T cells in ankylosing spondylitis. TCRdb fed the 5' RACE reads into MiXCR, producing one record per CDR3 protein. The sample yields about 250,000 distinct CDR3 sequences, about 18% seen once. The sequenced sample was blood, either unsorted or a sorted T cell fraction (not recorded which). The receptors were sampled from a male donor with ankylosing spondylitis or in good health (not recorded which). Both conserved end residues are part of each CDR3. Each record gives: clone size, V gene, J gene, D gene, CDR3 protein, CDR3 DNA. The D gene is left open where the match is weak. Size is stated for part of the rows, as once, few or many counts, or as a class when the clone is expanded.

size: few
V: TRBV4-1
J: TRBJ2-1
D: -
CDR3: CASSPRDTDYNEQFF
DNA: TGCGCCAGCAGCCCCCGGGACACAGACTACAATGAGCAGTTCTTC

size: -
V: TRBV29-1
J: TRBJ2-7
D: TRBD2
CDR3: CSVSPGGSGSSYEQYF
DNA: TGCAGCGTCTCTCCCGGGGGAAGCGGGAGCTCCTACGAGCAGTACTTC

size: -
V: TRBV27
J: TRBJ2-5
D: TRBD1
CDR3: CASSTRTGGQETQYF
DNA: TGTGCCAGCAGTACCCGGACAGGGGGTCAGGAGACCCAGTACTTC

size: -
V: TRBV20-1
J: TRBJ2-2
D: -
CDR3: CCARGDKSPGYPGELFF
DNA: TGCTGCGCTAGAGGGGACAAATCGCCAGGGTACCCCGGGGAGCTGTTTTTT

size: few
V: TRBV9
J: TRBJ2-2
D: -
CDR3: CASSLPQTAGKTGELFF
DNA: TGTGCCAGCAGCCTCCCCCAAACTGCAGGGAAAACCGGGGAGCTGTTTTTT

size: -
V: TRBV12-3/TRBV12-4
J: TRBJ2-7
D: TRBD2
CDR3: CASSLTTSGSFEQYF
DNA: TGTGCCAGCAGTTTGACGACGAGCGGGAGTTTCGAGCAGTACTTC

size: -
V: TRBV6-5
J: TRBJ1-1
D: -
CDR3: CASSYSTGNTEAFF
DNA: TGTGCCAGCAGTTACTCGACAGGGAACACTGAAGCTTTCTTT

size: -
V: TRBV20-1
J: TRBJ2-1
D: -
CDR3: CSARSSAYNEQFF
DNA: TGCAGTGCTAGGTCTAGCGCTTACAATGAGCAGTTCTTC

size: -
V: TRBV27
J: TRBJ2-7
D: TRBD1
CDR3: CASSYSVDRVGEQYF
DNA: TGTGCCAGCAGTTATTCCGTTGACAGGGTAGGCGAGCAGTACTTC

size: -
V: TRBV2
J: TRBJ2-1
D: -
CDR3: CASRGQRDEQFF
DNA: TGTGCCAGCAGGGGGCAGCGGGATGAGCAGTTCTTC

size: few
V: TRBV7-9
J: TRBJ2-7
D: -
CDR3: CASSHLNEQYF
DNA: TGTGCCAGCAGCCACCTCAACGAGCAGTACTTC

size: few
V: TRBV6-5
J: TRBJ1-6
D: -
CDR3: CASTSGKGSPLHF
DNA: TGTGCCAGCACTTCAGGGAAAGGTTCACCCCTCCACTTT

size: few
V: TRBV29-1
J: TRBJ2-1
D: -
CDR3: CSVETLNNEQFF
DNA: TGCAGCGTTGAAACACTTAACAATGAGCAGTTCTTC

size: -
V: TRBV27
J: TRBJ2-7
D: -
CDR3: CASSLSPSREQYF
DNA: TGTGCCAGCAGTTTAAGTCCTAGCCGGGAGCAGTACTTC

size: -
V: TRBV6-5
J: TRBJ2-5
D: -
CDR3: CASSYNGDLETQYF
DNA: TGTGCCAGCAGTTATAACGGGGATCTGGAGACCCAGTACTTC

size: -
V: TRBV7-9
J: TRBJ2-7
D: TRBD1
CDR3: CASSSVGQDSPYEQYF
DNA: TGTGCCAGCAGCTCTGTGGGACAGGACTCTCCCTACGAGCAGTACTTC

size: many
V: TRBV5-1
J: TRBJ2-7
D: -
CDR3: CASSPVGGLSYEQYF
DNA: TGCGCCAGCAGCCCGGTTGGGGGGCTCTCCTACGAGCAGTACTTC

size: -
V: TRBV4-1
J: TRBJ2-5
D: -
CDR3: CASSPYTGADTYQETQYF
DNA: TGCGCCAGCAGCCCCTACACTGGGGCAGACACGTACCAAGAGACCCAGTACTTC

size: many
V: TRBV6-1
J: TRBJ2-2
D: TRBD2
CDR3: CASRVAGVIGELFF
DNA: TGTGCCAGCAGAGTAGCGGGAGTTATCGGGGAGCTGTTTTTT

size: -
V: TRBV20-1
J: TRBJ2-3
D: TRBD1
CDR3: CSASGTESDTQYF
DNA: TGCAGTGCTAGCGGGACAGAATCAGATACGCAGTATTTT

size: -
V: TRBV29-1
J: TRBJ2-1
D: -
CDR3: CSVEDLQEQFF
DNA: TGCAGCGTTGAAGATCTACAGGAGCAGTTCTTC

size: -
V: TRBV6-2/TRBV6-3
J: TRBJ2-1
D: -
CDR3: CASSYSIAESSYNEQFF
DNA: TGTGCCAGCAGTTACTCTATAGCGGAAAGCTCCTACAATGAGCAGTTCTTC

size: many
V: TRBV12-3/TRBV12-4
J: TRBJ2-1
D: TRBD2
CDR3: CATSPGGSYNEQFF
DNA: TGTGCCACCTCTCCGGGGGGTTCCTACAATGAGCAGTTCTTC

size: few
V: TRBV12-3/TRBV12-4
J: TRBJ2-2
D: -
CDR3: CASSTPGTTTGELFF
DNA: TGTGCCAGCAGTACCCCCGGGACGACCACCGGGGAGCTGTTTTTT

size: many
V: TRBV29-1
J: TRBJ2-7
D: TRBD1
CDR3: CSVPGDRVDEQYF
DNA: TGCAGCGTTCCCGGGGACAGGGTGGACGAGCAGTACTTC

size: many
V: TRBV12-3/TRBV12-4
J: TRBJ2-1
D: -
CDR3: CASRPGNYNEQFF
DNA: TGTGCCAGCAGACCAGGGAACTACAATGAGCAGTTCTTC

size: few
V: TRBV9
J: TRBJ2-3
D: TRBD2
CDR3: CASSGRGQSTDTQYF
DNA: TGTGCCAGCAGTGGGAGGGGCCAGAGCACAGATACGCAGTATTTT

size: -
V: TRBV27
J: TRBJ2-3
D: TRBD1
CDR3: CASSLYNAGGEVGSDTQYF
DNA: TGTGCCAGCAGTCTATACAACGCAGGGGGCGAGGTGGGGTCAGATACGCAGTATTTT

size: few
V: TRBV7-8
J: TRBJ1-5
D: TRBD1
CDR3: CASSLTGQINQPQHF
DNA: TGTGCCAGCAGCTTAACGGGACAGATCAATCAGCCCCAGCATTTT

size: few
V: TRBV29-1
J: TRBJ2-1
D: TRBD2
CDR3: CSYWGLAGSYNEQFF
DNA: TGCAGCTACTGGGGTTTAGCGGGTAGCTACAATGAGCAGTTCTTC

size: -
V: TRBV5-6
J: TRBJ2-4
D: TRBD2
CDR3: CASSLSGTSEREYF
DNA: TGTGCCAGCAGCTTAAGCGGGACTAGCGAAAGAGAGTACTTC

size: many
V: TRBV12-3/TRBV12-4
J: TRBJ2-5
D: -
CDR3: CASSSGHVLETQYF
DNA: TGTGCCAGCAGTTCTGGACACGTGCTTGAGACCCAGTACTTC

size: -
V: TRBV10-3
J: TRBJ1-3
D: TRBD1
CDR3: CAISAQGSRNTIYF
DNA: TGTGCCATCAGTGCACAGGGGAGTAGAAACACCATATATTTT

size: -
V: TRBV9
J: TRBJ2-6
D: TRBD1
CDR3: CASSVALDRVSSGANVLTF
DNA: TGTGCCAGCAGCGTAGCCCTGGACAGGGTCAGCTCTGGGGCCAACGTCCTGACTTTC

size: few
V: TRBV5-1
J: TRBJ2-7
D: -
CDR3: CASSLEGTTYEQYF
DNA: TGCGCCAGCAGCTTGGAAGGTACCACCTACGAGCAGTACTTC

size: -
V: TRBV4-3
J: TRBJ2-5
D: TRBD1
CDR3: CASSQGTGQWETQYF
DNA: TGCGCCAGCAGCCAAGGGACAGGCCAGTGGGAGACCCAGTACTTC

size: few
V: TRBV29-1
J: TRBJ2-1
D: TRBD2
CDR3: CSALPAGGPDEQFF
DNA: TGCAGCGCCCTACCGGCGGGAGGGCCTGACGAGCAGTTCTTC

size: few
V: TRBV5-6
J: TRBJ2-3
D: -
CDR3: CASTLQRAITDTQYF
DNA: TGTGCCAGCACATTACAGCGGGCTATCACAGATACGCAGTATTTT

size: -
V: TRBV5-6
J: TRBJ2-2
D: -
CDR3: CASSLVHMNTGELFF
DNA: TGTGCCAGCAGCTTGGTTCACATGAACACCGGGGAGCTGTTTTTT

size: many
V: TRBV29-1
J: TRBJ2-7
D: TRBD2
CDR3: CSAAGGTPYEQYF
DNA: TGCAGCGCAGCGGGAGGGACCCCCTACGAGCAGTACTTC

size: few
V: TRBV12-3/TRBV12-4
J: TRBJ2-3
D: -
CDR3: CASQGFGTDTQYF
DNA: TGTGCCAGCCAGGGGTTCGGCACAGATACGCAGTATTTT

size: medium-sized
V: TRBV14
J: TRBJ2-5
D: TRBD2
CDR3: CASSQRIREEGWYQETQYF
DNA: TGTGCCAGCAGCCAGAGGATCCGGGAGGAAGGGTGGTACCAAGAGACCCAGTACTTC

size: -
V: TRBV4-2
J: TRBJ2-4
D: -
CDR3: CASSQGLEWTKNIQYF
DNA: TGTGCCAGCAGCCAAGGACTTGAGTGGACCAAAAACATTCAGTACTTC

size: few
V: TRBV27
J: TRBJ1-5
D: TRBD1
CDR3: CASSLQGAFQPQHF
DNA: TGTGCCAGCAGTTTGCAGGGGGCCTTTCAGCCCCAGCATTTT

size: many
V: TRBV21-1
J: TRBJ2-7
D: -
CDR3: CASSKEGLAGIRGGEQYF
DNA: TGTGCCAGCAGCAAGGAGGGACTAGCGGGAATTCGGGGAGGAGAGCAGTACTTC

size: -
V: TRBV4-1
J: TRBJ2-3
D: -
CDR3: CASSPWSGVDTQYF
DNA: TGCGCCAGCAGCCCTTGGAGTGGTGTGGATACGCAGTATTTT

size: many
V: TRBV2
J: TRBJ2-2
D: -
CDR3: CASSGPRDRGTGELFF
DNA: TGTGCCAGCAGTGGGCCCAGGGATCGGGGCACCGGGGAGCTGTTTTTT

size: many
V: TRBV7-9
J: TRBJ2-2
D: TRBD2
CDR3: CASSPPGLAITGELFF
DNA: TGTGCCAGCAGCCCGCCTGGACTAGCGATAACCGGGGAGCTGTTTTTT

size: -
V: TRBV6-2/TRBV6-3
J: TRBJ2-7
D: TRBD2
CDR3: CASSRLAEPYEQYF
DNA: TGTGCCAGCAGCCGACTAGCGGAGCCCTACGAGCAGTACTTC